This TCR beta chain comes out of a study of B cell selection in AIRE deficiency. Study-wide results and limits: Shared Treg sequences had shorter CDR3s, biased toward rearrangements with few non-templated insertions.

Germline V gene data show CDR1 as SQVTM and CDR2 as ANQGSEA. This CDR3 is 14 amino acids long. The ends were cut back, 0 bases at V and 2 bases at J, with 10 bases in the middle. TCRdb's table, derived via immunoSEQ multiplex PCR, lists solely in-frame clones and lacks some. Here the sample spans about 25,000 clones, approximately 96% being singletons. Sorting defined conventional CD4 T cells as CD4+CD127+. Healthy unrelated donors supplied the control samples. Notes on this clone: Its antigen is unidentified.

The specimen was CD4+CD127+ conventional T cells sorted from PBMCs. J is TRBJ1-2 and V is TRBV29-1, with unresolved D. This TCR was recovered from a human donor in good health. This CDR3 reads CSVEDEGYNYGYTF. CDR3 sequence (DNA): TGCAGCGTTGAAGACGAGGGATACAACTATGGCTACACCTTC.